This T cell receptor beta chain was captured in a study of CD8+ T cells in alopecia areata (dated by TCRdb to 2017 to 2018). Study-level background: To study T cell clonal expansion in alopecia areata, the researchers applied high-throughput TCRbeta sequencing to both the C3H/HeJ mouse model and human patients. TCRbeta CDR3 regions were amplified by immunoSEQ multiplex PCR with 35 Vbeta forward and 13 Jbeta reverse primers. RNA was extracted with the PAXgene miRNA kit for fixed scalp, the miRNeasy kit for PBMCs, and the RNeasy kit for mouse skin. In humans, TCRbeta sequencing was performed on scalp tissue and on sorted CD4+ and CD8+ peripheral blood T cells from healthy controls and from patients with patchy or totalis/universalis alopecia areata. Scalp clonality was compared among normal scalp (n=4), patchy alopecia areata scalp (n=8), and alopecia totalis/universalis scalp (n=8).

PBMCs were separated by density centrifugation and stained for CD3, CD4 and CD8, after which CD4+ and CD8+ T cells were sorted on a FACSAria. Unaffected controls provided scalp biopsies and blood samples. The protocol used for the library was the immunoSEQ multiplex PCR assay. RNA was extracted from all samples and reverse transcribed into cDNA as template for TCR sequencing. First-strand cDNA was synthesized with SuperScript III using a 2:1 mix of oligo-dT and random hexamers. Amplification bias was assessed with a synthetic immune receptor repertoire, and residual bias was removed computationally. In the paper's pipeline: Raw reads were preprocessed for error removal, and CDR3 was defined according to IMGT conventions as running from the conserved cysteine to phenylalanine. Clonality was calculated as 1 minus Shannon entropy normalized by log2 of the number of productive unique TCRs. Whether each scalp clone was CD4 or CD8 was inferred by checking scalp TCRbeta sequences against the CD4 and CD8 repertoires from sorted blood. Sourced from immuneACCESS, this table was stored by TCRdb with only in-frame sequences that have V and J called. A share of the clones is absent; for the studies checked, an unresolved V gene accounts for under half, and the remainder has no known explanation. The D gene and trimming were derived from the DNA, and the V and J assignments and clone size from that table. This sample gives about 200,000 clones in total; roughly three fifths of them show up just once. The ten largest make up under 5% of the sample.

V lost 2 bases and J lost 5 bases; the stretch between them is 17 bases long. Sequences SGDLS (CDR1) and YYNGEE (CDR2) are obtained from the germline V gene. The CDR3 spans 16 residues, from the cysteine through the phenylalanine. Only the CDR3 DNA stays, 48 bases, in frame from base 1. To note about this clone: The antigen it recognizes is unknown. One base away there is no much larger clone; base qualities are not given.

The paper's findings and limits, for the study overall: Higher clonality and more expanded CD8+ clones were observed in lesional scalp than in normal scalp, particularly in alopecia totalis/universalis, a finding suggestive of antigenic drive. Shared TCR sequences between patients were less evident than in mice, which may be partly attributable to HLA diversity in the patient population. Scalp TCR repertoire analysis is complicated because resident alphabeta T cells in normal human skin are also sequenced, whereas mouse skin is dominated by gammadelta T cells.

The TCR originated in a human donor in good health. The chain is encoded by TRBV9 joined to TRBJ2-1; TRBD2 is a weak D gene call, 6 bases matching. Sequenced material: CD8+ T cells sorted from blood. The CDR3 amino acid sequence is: CASSVEGGWANNEQFF. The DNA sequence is TGTGCCAGCAGCGTTGAGGGAGGCTGGGCTAACAATGAGCAGTTCTTC.